This T cell receptor (beta chain) comes out of a study of CD8+ T cells in alopecia areata (dated by TCRdb to the late 2010s). Some background on the complete study: Treated patients were enrolled in an open-label pilot trial of oral tofacitinib, 5 to 10 mg twice daily, for moderate-to-severe alopecia areata. The study used high-throughput TCRbeta sequencing to examine T cell clonal expansion in alopecia areata, in both the C3H/HeJ mouse model and human patients. Scalp clonality was compared across normal scalp (n=4), patchy alopecia areata scalp (n=8), and alopecia totalis/universalis scalp (n=8). On the human side, TCRbeta sequencing was run on scalp tissue and on sorted CD4+ and CD8+ peripheral blood T cells from healthy controls and from alopecia areata patients with either patchy or totalis/universalis disease. For the treated patients, the SALT score, which quantifies what percentage of scalp surface area is affected, served as the measure of disease severity. RNA was obtained with the PAXgene miRNA kit for fixed scalp, the miRNeasy kit for PBMCs, and the RNeasy kit for mouse skin. Amplification of TCRbeta CDR3 regions was done by immunoSEQ multiplex PCR using 35 Vbeta forward primers and 13 Jbeta reverse primers. Tofacitinib was administered for 6 to 18 months, and 6 months of follow-up off drug were then conducted to assess delayed response and recurrence. Biopsies were taken from tofacitinib-treated patients at baseline and again at 4 and 24 weeks into treatment, and several of those patients also had a later scalp biopsy. What the work shows at the level of the full study, not this receptor alone: Compared with normal scalp, lesional scalp, particularly in alopecia totalis/universalis, had higher clonality and more expanded CD8+ clones, which suggests antigenic drive. Because the treated cohort was small and had just a single nonresponder, larger studies are needed to establish links between baseline CD8+ expansion and response. Unlike mouse skin, which is dominated by gammadelta T cells, normal human skin has resident alphabeta T cells that are also sequenced, and this complicates analysis of the scalp TCR repertoire. Tofacitinib significantly decreased scalp clonality and the number of expanded CD8+ clones among the top 100 scalp clones. Many expanded lesional clones persisted in scalp and blood during tofacitinib treatment, which may partly explain relapse after stopping treatment. Compared with mice, TCR sequences shared between patients were less clear, possibly partly because of HLA diversity across the patient population.

This clone was detected only a few times. Its antigen is not yet known. No much larger clone exists at a distance of one base, and base qualities are not known. The sample's treatment or condition, from its label and the paper: oral pan-JAK inhibitor, 5-10 mg twice daily. Peripheral blood and lesional scalp punch biopsies were obtained from patients with alopecia areata. PBMCs were isolated by density centrifugation and stained for CD3, CD4 and CD8, after which CD4+ and CD8+ T cells were sorted on a FACSAria. Library prep was done by the immunoSEQ multiplex PCR assay. For TCR sequencing, RNA was extracted from every sample and reverse transcribed into cDNA to serve as template. First-strand cDNA was synthesized using SuperScript III with a 2:1 mix of oligo-dT and random hexamers. A synthetic immune receptor repertoire was used to assess amplification bias, and residual bias was removed computationally. The study's own analysis went as follows. Raw reads were preprocessed to remove errors, and CDR3 was defined by IMGT conventions from the conserved cysteine to phenylalanine. Clonality was computed by normalizing Shannon entropy by log2 of the number of productive unique TCRs and subtracting the result from 1. Scalp TCRbeta sequences were cross-referenced with sorted blood CD4 and CD8 repertoires so that the CD4 or CD8 identity of scalp clones could be inferred. What TCRdb holds here is the immuneACCESS table cut down to in-frame rearrangements. Part of the clones is not present; checked against another copy, under half of the missing clones reflect an unresolved V gene, and the others are unexplained. The DNA was the basis for D and trimming; V, J and clone size are from that table. The table for this sample lists 210,000 or so clones; roughly 66% of them were counted only once. Together, the top ten hold more than 0.95% of the sample.

The material sequenced was CD4+ T cells sorted from blood, taken around week 44, from a patient treated with tofacitinib. The source is a human donor with alopecia areata.

The CDR3 amino acid sequence is: CASSVSWITNEKLFF. The nucleotides are TGTGCCAGCAGTGTTTCATGGATTACTAATGAAAAACTGTTTTTT. The chain couples TRBV6-5 to TRBJ1-4; the D gene identity is not certain. The junction shows trimming of 5 bases on V and 2 bases on J, plus 12 bases between the germline ends. From the cysteine up to the phenylalanine, the CDR3 has a length of 15 residues. Only CDR3 DNA is held: 45 bases, read in frame from base 1. The germline V gene gives CDR1 as MNHEY and CDR2 as SVGAGI.